This T cell receptor (beta chain) appears in the sequencing data of a study of radiation and T cells in renal cell carcinoma. The sample's time point: blood 4 weeks post-SBRT, at nephrectomy. Noted treatment: 15 Gy SBRT to primary tumor, nephrectomy 4 weeks later. The patient's renal cell carcinoma had clear cell pathology. Findings and caveats of the study: In blood, top tumor clones expanded by 2 weeks, shrinking by 4.

Notes on this clone: The antigen remains unidentified.

The CDR3 totals 14 residues. Germline trimming cut 4 bases from V and 6 bases from J; bases unmatched to any gene: 4. The V gene's germline CDR1 is SGHTA and CDR2 FQGNSA. The table came from immunoSEQ multiplex PCR; TCRdb's copy has only in-frame clones and leaves some out. The table shows around 94,000 clones, with over 80% occurring only once. The gene calls are TRBV7-2 and TRBJ2-2, with TRBD2 identical over 8 bases. The input for sequencing was blood, taken from a patient whose treatment included radiotherapy and nephrectomy. The receptor comes from a man aged 50-60 years with renal cell carcinoma. Here the CDR3 reads CASSSRAGAGELFF. The CDR3 DNA follows: TGTGCCAGCAGCTCCCGAGCGGGGGCCGGGGAGCTGTTTTTT. Supplemented by reference TRBV7-2 and TRBJ2-2, the full variable domain reads GAGVSQSPSNKVTEKGKDVELRCDPISGHTALYWYRQSLGQGLEFLIYFQGNSAPDKSGLPSDRFSAERTGGSVSTLTIQRTQQEDSAVYLCASSSRAGAGELFFGEGSRLTVL.